The 25 T cell receptor beta chains presented below share a single source sample, sequenced in a study of cytomegalovirus exposure and HLA in healthy donors. Researchers ran the PCR with 60 Vbeta and 13 Jbeta primers. The method was immunoSEQ multiplex PCR; TCRdb's version includes in-frame clones alone and lacks a portion of them. The sample records tens of thousands of clones, 63% being singletons. Material: PBMCs. Receptors originate from a man aged 25 to 45 in good health and CMV-seropositive.

The rearrangement uses TRBV16 and TRBJ1-1, with a weak D call TRBD1 (5 bases). Germline V gene data show CDR1 as KGHSY and CDR2 as FQNENV. The germline V and J ends were trimmed by 4 bases and 4 bases, with 16 bases remaining between them. The CDR3 is made up of 15 amino acids. The CDR3 nucleotides read TGTGCCAGCAGCCTGAAAAGGGGCGTGGCCACTGAAGCTTTCTTT. It codes for CASSLKRGVATEAFF.

J is TRBJ2-2 and V is TRBV28; D is possibly TRBD1 (6 bases). V was clipped by 2 bases and J by 4 bases, with 11 bases between them. The CDR3 runs to 15 residues. The germline CDR1 and CDR2 sequences are MDHEN and SYDVKM. CDR3 residues: CASSLPQGPTGELFF. CDR3 DNA sequence: TGTGCCAGCAGTTTACCACAGGGACCCACCGGGGAGCTGTTTTTT.

The V call is TRBV29-1, the J call TRBJ2-5; 8 nucleotides match TRBD1. Germline V gene sequence: CDR1 SQVTM, CDR2 ANQGSEA. The CDR3 is made up of 13 amino acids. V was clipped by 5 bases and J by 4 bases; unmatched bases: 6. CDR3 loop: CSVKVTGVETQYF. CDR3 nucleotides: TGCAGCGTTAAGGTGACAGGGGTAGAGACCCAGTACTTC.

Note on this clone: The junction departs from the called germline gene at one end, perhaps through a read error. The chain carries TRBV7-7 and TRBJ2-2; D is unresolved. The CDR3 contains 15 residues. Germline values: CDR1 SSHAT, CDR2 FNYEAQ (reference sequence). CDR3 DNA sequence: TGTGCTAGCAGCACAGACCGATCGAACACCGGGGAGCTGTTTTTT. Protein: CASSTDRSNTGELFF.

The V gene is TRBV9, the J gene TRBJ2-7, with D possibly matching TRBD2 (6 bases). V lost 2 bases to trimming and J lost 2 bases, with 14 bases between them. This CDR3 comprises 15 residues. Germline values: CDR1 SGDLS, CDR2 YYNGEE. CDR3 residues: CASSVGSGPAYEQYF. In DNA form, the CDR3 reads TGTGCCAGCAGCGTGGGCAGCGGGCCCGCCTACGAGCAGTACTTC.

This clone showed up just a few times. V usage is TRBV28 and J usage is TRBJ2-5, with 11 bases that match TRBD1. Looked up from germline, CDR1 is MDHEN and CDR2 is SYDVKM. V was pared by 6 bases and J by 4 bases, with 7 bases of the junction left unmatched. This CDR3 region has 15 residues. CDR3 bases: TGTGCCAGCAGCCCGGGACAGGGGGATACAGAGACCCAGTACTTC. Translating gives CASSPGQGDTETQYF.

V and J are TRBV5-4 and TRBJ2-5; the D gene is possibly TRBD1 (6 bases). V dropped 1 base and J dropped 4 bases, with 8 bases sitting between them. The CDR3 is 13 residues long. The germline V gene encodes CDR1 SGHNT and CDR2 YYREEE (reference sequence). The CDR3 loop is CASSLTGTETQYF. CDR3 DNA: TGTGCCAGCAGCTTGACAGGGACAGAGACCCAGTACTTC.

In its sample, this clone was seen a few times. The genes are TRBV6-5 and TRBJ1-6, with D unclear. In germline, CDR1 is MNHEY, CDR2 SVGAGI. Trimming left V 7 bases short and J 7 bases short, with 14 bases between. This CDR3 region has 14 residues. The CDR3 DNA is TGTGCCAGCACCAACGGGTTTTACAATTCACCCCTCCACTTT. Translated: CASTNGFYNSPLHF.

This clone was counted between two and nine times. This chain joins TRBV5-1 and TRBJ2-1; D might be TRBD1 (6 bases). Germline-derived CDR1 and CDR2 are SGHRS and YFSETQ. Between the trimmed V and J ends, which lost 0 bases and 8 bases, there was a span of 15 bases. The CDR3 runs 15 residues. CDR3 protein: CASSLEAGDIDEQFF. CDR3 sequence (DNA): TGCGCCAGCAGCTTGGAGGCAGGGGATATAGATGAGCAGTTCTTC.

The rearrangement uses TRBV5-5 and TRBJ1-4, with TRBD1 matching over 10 bases. The germline CDR1 and CDR2 sequences are SGHKS and YYEKEE (reference sequence). The ends lost 4 bases at V and 7 bases at J; junction bases unmatched: 10. The CDR3 loop spans 16 amino acids. Here the CDR3 reads CASSRDRGGIGEKLFF. In DNA, the CDR3 is TGTGCCAGCAGCCGGGACAGGGGAGGGATTGGTGAAAAACTGTTTTTT.

This clone has just a few counts. J is TRBJ2-3 and V is TRBV7-9; 8 bases are a match to TRBD2. J lost 0 bases, V lost 4 bases, and 6 bases had no gene match. Germline CDR1 and CDR2: SEHNR and FQNEAQ (reference sequence). There are 16 residues in the CDR3. CDR3 coding DNA: TGTGCCAGCAGCTCCACTAGCGGCTCTAGCACAGATACGCAGTATTTT. This encodes CASSSTSGSSTDTQYF.

This clone was counted a few times. The chain has TRBV6-4 and TRBJ2-1; 7 bases align to TRBD2. This CDR3 contains 16 residues. CDR1 and CDR2 (germline): MRHNA, SNTAGT. Trimming removed 0 bases from V and 3 bases from J; junction bases left unmatched: 5. CDR3 coding DNA: TGTGCCAGCAGTGACTCCGGCGGGAGAGGCTACAATGAGCAGTTCTTC. Its translation is CASSDSGGRGYNEQFF.

V is TRBV9 and J is TRBJ1-1; 7 nucleotides line up with TRBD1. Germline CDR1 SGDLS, CDR2 YYNGEE. Trimming took 3 bases from V and 1 from J; bases not matched to a gene: 6. The CDR3 runs to 15 residues. The DNA for the CDR3 is TGTGCCAGCAGCGACGGGGACAGATCGAACACTGAAGCTTTCTTT. Protein: CASSDGDRSNTEAFF.

This chain uses TRBV19 with TRBJ2-7; 7 bases line up with TRBD1. CDR3 length: 13 amino acids. CDR1 LNHDA and CDR2 SQIVND come from the germline V gene (reference sequence). The ends lost 6 bases at V and 0 bases at J; junction bases unmatched: 2. The CDR3, as DNA: TGTGCCAGTAGGGGACAGCCCTCCTACGAGCAGTACTTC. It specifies CASRGQPSYEQYF.

The chain joins TRBV9 to TRBJ2-1, with D perhaps TRBD2 (6 bases). Trimming stripped 2 bases from V and 5 bases from J, with 8 bases between. Germline CDR1 is SGDLS and CDR2 is YYNGEE. CDR3 length equals 13 residues. The CDR3 protein is CASSVSGNNEQFF. The CDR3 DNA is TGTGCCAGCAGCGTTAGCGGAAACAATGAGCAGTTCTTC.

The V call is TRBV6-5, the J call TRBJ1-1, with D perhaps TRBD1 (6 bases). V lost 1 base and J lost 4, with 13 bases in between. CDR1 is MNHEY, CDR2 SVGAGI, per germline. This CDR3 has 15 residues. The CDR3 nucleotides read TGTGCCAGCAGTTACTACGGACAGTTTGGCACTGAAGCTTTCTTT. Translating gives CASSYYGQFGTEAFF.

Concerning this clone itself: One junction end disagrees with the germline gene, perhaps due to a read error. V usage is TRBV5-6 and J usage is TRBJ2-7; 9 positions match TRBD1. This CDR3 is 13 amino acids long. The germline CDR1 and CDR2 sequences are SGHDT and YYEEEE. CDR3 loop: CASSPGTGYAQYF. The CDR3 coding sequence is TGTGCCAGCAGCCCCGGGACAGGGTACGCGCAGTACTTC.

The chain recombines TRBV6-5 with TRBJ1-5; D may be TRBD1 (5 bases). The V gene's germline CDR1 is MNHEY and CDR2 SVGAGI. Trimming left V 5 bases short and J 2 bases short, with 7 bases between. This CDR3 has 13 residues. CDR3 in DNA: TGTGCCAGCAGTCCAGGGCGCAATCAGCCCCAGCATTTT. Translating it yields CASSPGRNQPQHF.

The chain is built from TRBV11-1 and TRBJ2-7; no clear D gene. CDR3 size: 13 residues. Germline V lookup: CDR1 SGHAT, CDR2 FQDESV (reference sequence). Between the trimmed V and J ends, which lost 2 bases and 4 bases, there was a span of 9 bases. The CDR3 spells CASSLLRSYEQYF. The CDR3 DNA follows: TGTGCCAGCAGCTTACTCAGGTCGTACGAGCAGTACTTC.

As DNA, the CDR3 is TGTGCCAGCAGCCAAGAACCTAGCGGGAGTAGTACCCACGAGCAGTACTTC. Protein product: CASSQEPSGSSTHEQYF. The chain is built from TRBV4-2 and TRBJ2-7; 10 nucleotides agree with TRBD2. The CDR3 is 17 amino acids. After removal of 0 bases from V and 5 bases from J, the junction contained 10 bases not matched to a gene. CDR1 and CDR2 from the germline V gene are LGHNA and YNFKEQ.

The V and J genes are TRBV25-1 and TRBJ2-7; 7 bases align to TRBD1. V lost 4 bases, J lost 2 bases, and 14 bases stayed unmatched. CDR3 length equals 17 residues. Germline loops: CDR1 MGHDK, CDR2 SYGVNS. CDR3 DNA: TGTGCCAGCAGTGGAAACGCCGGGACAGCCCAGGCCTACGAGCAGTACTTC. This sequence encodes CASSGNAGTAQAYEQYF.

This chain joins TRBV5-5 and TRBJ2-5, with D perhaps TRBD2 (6 bases). Trimming cost V 1 base and J 2 bases, with 6 bases left between them. The CDR3 contains 13 residues. Germline CDR1 reads SGHKS; CDR2 reads YYEKEE (reference sequence). CDR3: CASSLLAQETQYF. The CDR3 nucleotides are TGTGCCAGCAGCTTGCTAGCGCAAGAGACCCAGTACTTC.

This clone was seen a handful of times. The rearrangement joins TRBV6-1 to TRBJ2-5; D may be TRBD2 (7 bases). Germline CDR1 reads MNHNS; CDR2 reads SASEGT. With 3 bases removed from V and 5 bases from J, the gap between germline ends came to 16 bases. CDR3 length: 15 residues. The CDR3 protein is CASSDRGAYSETQYF. In nucleotides, the CDR3 is TGTGCCAGCAGTGATCGGGGGGCTTACTCGGAGACCCAGTACTTC.

The chain links TRBV18 to TRBJ2-7, with D unresolved. This CDR3 region has 12 residues. Germline assignment: CDR1 KGHSH and CDR2 LQKENI. V was trimmed by 1 base and J by 4 bases, leaving 5 bases between them. The CDR3 spells CASSPRDYEQYF. As DNA, the CDR3 is TGTGCCAGCTCACCACGCGATTACGAGCAGTACTTC.

The V gene is TRBV5-4, the J gene TRBJ2-5; the D gene is possibly TRBD1 (5 bases). This CDR3 has 14 residues. The germline V and J ends were trimmed by 0 bases and 5 bases, with 11 bases remaining between them. Germline-derived CDR1 and CDR2 are SGHNT and YYREEE (reference sequence). The CDR3 region has the DNA TGTGCCAGCAGCTTGGGCAGGGATCCGGAGACCCAGTACTTC. It encodes CASSLGRDPETQYF.